This T cell receptor beta chain was profiled in a study of T cells after yellow fever vaccination. The CDR3 length is 13 residues. J lost 7 bases, V lost 7 bases, and 4 bases had no gene match. Only one count was recorded for this clonotype. For TCR, cDNA came from 5'RACE template switching, which added a universal primer site and UMIs. TCRdb recomputed calls from the 5' RACE reads with MiXCR, one row per CDR3 protein. The sample includes around 310,000 distinct CDR3 sequences, about 9.5% of them seen just once. This chain uses TRBV12-3 or TRBV12-4 with TRBJ2-1; 10 nucleotides line up with TRBD1. The sample consisted of PBMCs, taken on the day of the first yellow fever vaccination. The sequence was collected from a man between 18 and 35 years old who received the YFV17D yellow fever vaccine. The DNA for the CDR3 is TGTGCCAGCACCGGACAGGGGGGGAATGAGCAGTTCTTC. As protein: CASTGQGGNEQFF.